One and the same sample provided the 6 T cell receptor beta chains below, sequenced in a study of T cell clonality in common variable immunodeficiency. Profiled with immunoSEQ multiplex PCR; TCRdb holds only in-frame clones, not every one. There are approximately 81,000 clones in the sample, none observed a single time. Sequences were obtained from peripheral blood mononuclear cells. Receptors originate from a person between 18 and 69 years old in good health.

The table lists this clone with many counts. The CDR3 goes on 3 residues after the read ends, and that part is filled in from the germline J gene. The gene calls are TRBV10-3 and TRBJ2-3; TRBD2 aligns across 9 bases. The CDR3 length is 16 residues. Germline loops: CDR1 ENHRY, CDR2 SYGVKD. The V segment lost 2 bases and the J segment 5 bases; nucleotides outside the gene matches: 8. CDR3 protein: CAISERASGVGDTQYF. The CDR3 DNA, read in part, is TGTGCCATCAGTGAGAGGGCTAGCGGGGTGGGAGATACG.

At least ten counts were recorded for this clone. The observed sequence ends 3 residues before the CDR3 terminus, with the missing tail filled in from the germline J gene. The chain joins TRBV18 to TRBJ2-3, with 11 bases lining up with TRBD2. The CDR3 is 17 residues long. With 6 bases clipped from V and 5 bases from J, the junction kept 13 bases outside the gene matches. CDR1 is KGHSH and CDR2 is LQKENI in the germline V gene. The CDR3 region is CASSHKTSGTVEDTQYF. CDR3 DNA, as far as it was read: TGTGCCAGCTCCCACAAGACTAGCGGGACGGTGGAAGATACG.

The sample holds many counts of this clone. The read ends 3 residues shy of where the CDR3 ends; the end is completed using the germline J gene. The chain recombines TRBV19 with TRBJ2-2; 8 bases are a match to TRBD2. The CDR3 consists of 15 residues. Germline V gene data show CDR1 as LNHDA and CDR2 as SQIVND (reference sequence). With 3 bases clipped from V and 4 bases from J, the junction kept 4 bases outside the gene matches. CDR3 DNA (partial): TGTGCCAGTAGTATCGGGGGGGCGGGCACCGGGGAG. It specifies CASSIGGAGTGE. The entire CDR3 reads CASSIGGAGTGELFF.

This clone was observed at least ten times. The junction departs from germline at one end; a sequencing error may be responsible. The read gets to within 3 residues of the CDR3 end, and the germline J gene fills in the rest. The chain is built from TRBV4-2 and TRBJ2-4, with D possibly being TRBD2 (6 bases). CDR3 length: 14 amino acids. CDR1 and CDR2 (germline): LGHNA, YNFKEQ. The CDR3 is CASSPGLSVYIQYF. Partial CDR3 DNA: TGCGCCAGCAGCCCGGGACTGTCGGTTTACATT.

Many counts were recorded for this clone. From the germline J gene comes the end of the CDR3, since the read stops 3 residues before it. This chain links TRBV6-2 or TRBV6-3 with TRBJ2-1, with 7 positions matching TRBD1. The junction had 8 bases not matched to a gene; V was cut back by 1 base and J by 5 bases. The CDR3 extends over 16 amino acids. Per the germline V gene, CDR1 is MNHEY and CDR2 is SVGEGT. CDR3 loop: CASSYLQGSYNNEQFF. The part of the CDR3 DNA that was read is TGTGCCAGCAGTTACTTACAGGGGTCATATAACAATGAG.

The table lists this clone with many counts. This chain's CDR3 is CASSTGQGYEDTQYF. The covered CDR3 bases are TGTGCCAGTAGTACCGGACAGGGGTACGAAGATACG. This chain links TRBV19 with TRBJ2-3; 9 bases line up with TRBD1. The CDR3 end lies 3 residues beyond the end of the read and is filled in from the germline J gene. The V segment lost 4 bases and the J segment 5 bases; nucleotides outside the gene matches: 7. Germline V gives CDR1 LNHDA, CDR2 SQIVND (reference sequence). CDR3 size: 15 residues.